This T cell receptor beta chain derives from a study of Graves' ophthalmopathy and Graves' hyperthyroidism. Transcripts of RNA were the source for amplifying TCR beta CDR3 regions. HTBI-primed RT-PCR formed the first round, and a multiplex PCR formed the second. TCRdb analysed the multiplex PCR reads with MiXCR anew, one entry per CDR3 protein. The sample holds about 620,000 distinct CDR3 sequences, over 20% seen once. Where ophthalmopathy was absent within 18 months of follow-up, hyperthyroidism was stable. Study findings and constraints: For separating ophthalmopathy from stable hyperthyroidism, a 13-signature model gave under 90% sensitivity and roughly 79% specificity. Blood also harbored most expanded thyroid clonotypes above 0.001 frequency.

This clonotype was seen ten or more times. Its antigen is unidentified. The sample consisted of peripheral blood. The receptor was isolated from a woman under 30 with stable Graves' hyperthyroidism. Some clones in this sample may be carry-over from other donors' samples.

The CDR3 spells CSAQIYQETQYF. CDR3 coding DNA: TGCAGTGCTCAGATATACCAAGAGACCCAGTACTTC. The chain employs TRBV20-1 and TRBJ2-5, with D unclear. The CDR3 runs to 12 residues. Trimming cost V 5 bases and J 0 bases, with 7 bases left between them. The germline gives CDR1 DFQATT, CDR2 SNEGSKA (reference sequence).